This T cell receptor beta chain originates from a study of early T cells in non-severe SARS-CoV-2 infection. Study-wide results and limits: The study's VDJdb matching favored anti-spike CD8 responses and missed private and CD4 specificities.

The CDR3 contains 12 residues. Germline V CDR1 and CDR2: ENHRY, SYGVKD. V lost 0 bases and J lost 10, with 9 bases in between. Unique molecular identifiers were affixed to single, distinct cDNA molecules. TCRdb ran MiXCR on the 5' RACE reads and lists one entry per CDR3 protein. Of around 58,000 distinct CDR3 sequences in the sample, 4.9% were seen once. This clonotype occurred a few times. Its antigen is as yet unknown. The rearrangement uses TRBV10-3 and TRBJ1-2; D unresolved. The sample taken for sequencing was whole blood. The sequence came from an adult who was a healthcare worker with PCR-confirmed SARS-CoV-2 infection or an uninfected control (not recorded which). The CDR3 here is CAISESLMSYTF. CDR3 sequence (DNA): TGTGCCATCAGTGAGTCGCTAATGTCCTACACCTTC.